This paragraph covers one T cell receptor beta chain sequence. As yet, its antigen is unknown. The repertoire was sequenced with immunoSEQ multiplex PCR; TCRdb's copy has only in-frame clones and lacks some. The table has fewer than 85,000 clones, about 91% seen once. This entry is derived from a study of T cell responses to AZD1222 COVID-19 vaccine. Germline values: CDR1 LNHDA, CDR2 SQIVND (reference sequence). V lost 1 base to trimming and J lost 4 bases; unmatched junction nucleotides: 10. The CDR3 is made up of 17 amino acids. The study, taken as a whole, reports: Donors were chiefly white British, with a greater number of females, and clonal diversity was perhaps underestimated. When two AZD1222 doses had been given, Spike-specific TCR breadth and depth rose. With dominance at 160-218 and 743-854, vaccine-associated CD4 TCRs spanned spike. Regions left unmutated in variants are reportedly the target of nearly half of spike-specific TCRs.

The TCR sequence derives from an adult in good health. The rearrangement links TRBV19 to TRBJ2-3, with 8 bases that match TRBD1. Specimen: peripheral blood, collected on day 0 of MenACWY control vaccination. Here the CDR3 DNA reads TGTGCCAGTAGTATAGCTCGACTCAGGGGGCATGCAGATACGCAGTATTTT. Translated: CASSIARLRGHADTQYF.